One and the same sample provided the 26 T cell receptor beta chains below, sequenced in a study of PD-L1 blockade in urothelial cancer. Time point meaning: pretreatment peripheral blood. Profiled with immunoSEQ multiplex PCR; TCRdb holds only in-frame clones, not every one. The table lists roughly 67,000 clones, more than 75% of them singletons. The sequencing here drew on PBMCs, taken around atezolizumab (anti-PD-L1) treatment. Receptors were obtained from a man in his sixties with urothelial cancer.

V gene TRBV7-2 combines with J gene TRBJ2-7; 12 bases line up with TRBD1. Germline V lookup: CDR1 SGHTA, CDR2 FQGNSA. This CDR3 region has 16 residues. V shed 5 bases and J 5 bases; nucleotides not matched to a gene: 10. The CDR3 region has the DNA TGTGCCAGCAGCCCCACCGGGACAGGGGGCCTCCACGAGCAGTACTTC. Translated: CASSPTGTGGLHEQYF.

V gene TRBV15 combines with J gene TRBJ2-4; TRBD1 aligns across 9 bases. Germline CDR1 and CDR2: LNHNV and YYDKDF (reference sequence). CDR3 size: 17 residues. V trimming: 2 bases; J trimming: 0 bases; junction bases outside the gene matches: 5. In DNA form, the CDR3 reads TGTGCCACCAGCAGACCCGGGACAGGGTTAGCCAAAAACATTCAGTACTTC. Its translation is CATSRPGTGLAKNIQYF. Combining the CDR3 with reference TRBV15 and TRBJ2-4 gives the whole variable domain DAMVIQNPRYQVTQFGKPVTLSCSQTLNHNVMYWYQQKSSQAPKLLFHYYDKDFNNEADTPDNFQSRRPNTSFCFLDIRSPGLGDTAMYLCATSRPGTGLAKNIQYFGAGTRLSVL.

CDR3 in amino acids: CATSKTDRDRGTTDTQYF. CDR3 coding DNA: TGTGCCACCAGCAAAACAGACCGGGACAGGGGGACCACAGATACGCAGTATTTT. The V call is TRBV15, the J call TRBJ2-3, with 11 bases aligning to TRBD1. The germline V gene encodes CDR1 LNHNV and CDR2 YYDKDF (reference sequence). This CDR3 has 18 residues. V lost 4 bases to trimming and J lost 2 bases; unmatched junction nucleotides: 11.

V is TRBV7-9 and J is TRBJ2-7; D uncertain. This CDR3 spans 11 amino acids. The V gene lost 5 bases and the J gene lost 6 bases, with 8 bases spanning the gap. The germline gives CDR1 SEHNR, CDR2 FQNEAQ (reference sequence). The CDR3 here is CASSGPLEQYF. CDR3 coding DNA: TGTGCCAGCAGCGGCCCCCTCGAGCAGTACTTC.

The V call is TRBV27, the J call TRBJ2-5, with 8 bases identical to TRBD2. This CDR3 is built from 13 residues. The V and J ends lost 2 bases and 5 bases, in that order; junction bases with no gene match: 1. The germline V gene has CDR1 MNHEY and CDR2 SMNVEV (reference sequence). The CDR3 is CASSLAGGETQYF. The CDR3 region has the DNA TGTGCCAGCAGTTTAGCGGGGGGTGAGACCCAGTACTTC.

V is TRBV10-1 and J is TRBJ2-5; maybe TRBD2 (6 bases). V dropped 1 base and J dropped 7 bases, with 10 bases sitting between them. There are 13 residues in the CDR3. The germline V gene encodes CDR1 WNHNN and CDR2 SYGVQD (reference sequence). In nucleotides, the CDR3 is TGCGCCAGCAGTGAGTGGGGGGTCGGGACCCAGTACTTC. It encodes CASSEWGVGTQYF.

This sequence joins TRBV4-1 and TRBJ2-7; 8 nucleotides match TRBD1. This CDR3 has 17 amino acids. After removal of 2 bases from V and 3 bases from J, the junction contained 12 bases not matched to a gene. CDR1 MGHRA and CDR2 YSYEKL come from the germline V gene. CDR3 bases: TGCGCCAGCAGCCAATTCCCCGGGACAGGTTACGACTACGAGCAGTACTTC. Its translation: CASSQFPGTGYDYEQYF.

This chain uses TRBV5-1 with TRBJ2-3, with a weak D call TRBD2 (6 bases). CDR3 length: 15 residues. V was trimmed by 3 bases and J by 4 bases, leaving 15 bases between them. The germline V gene encodes CDR1 SGHRS and CDR2 YFSETQ. CDR3 region: CASSSGTSRADTQYF. The CDR3 bases are TGCGCCAGCAGCTCCGGGACTTCCCGAGCAGATACGCAGTATTTT. Looking up the rest from reference TRBV5-1 and TRBJ2-3 gives the full variable domain: KAGVTQTPRYLIKTRGQQVTLSCSPISGHRSVSWYQQTPGQGLQFLFEYFSETQRNKGNFPGRFSGRQFSNSRSEMNVSTLELGDSALYLCASSSGTSRADTQYFGPGTRLTVL.

This chain links TRBV9 with TRBJ2-2, with D possibly TRBD2 on 7 matching bases. V was pared by 4 bases and J by 3 bases, with 16 bases between. The CDR3 contains 16 residues. Germline V gives CDR1 SGDLS, CDR2 YYNGEE. CDR3 sequence (DNA): TGTGCCAGCAGCTCAGTAGGGGGGGAGGACACCGGGGAGCTGTTTTTT. Translating gives CASSSVGGEDTGELFF.

The rearrangement uses TRBV6-5 and TRBJ1-4; D remains unclear. CDR3 length: 13 residues. CDR1 is MNHEY, CDR2 SVGAGI, per germline. The V gene lost 3 bases and the J gene lost 10 bases, with 12 bases spanning the gap. The CDR3 DNA is TGTGCCAGCAGTTATTTAGGCGGTGGAAAACTGTTTTTT. This sequence encodes CASSYLGGGKLFF.

This chain connects TRBV29-1 to TRBJ1-4; the D gene is possibly TRBD1 (5 bases). The V end lost 0 bases, the J end lost 8 bases, and 10 bases lay between the germline ends. CDR3 size: 13 residues. Germline CDR1 and CDR2: SQVTM and ANQGSEA. The CDR3 loop is CSVEDGTGEKLFF. The CDR3, as DNA: TGCAGCGTTGAAGATGGAACAGGCGAAAAACTGTTTTTT.

The V and J genes are TRBV12-5 and TRBJ1-4; 10 bases line up with TRBD1. Germline trimming cut 0 bases from V and 7 bases from J; bases unmatched to any gene: 5. The CDR3 is 16 amino acids. Germline CDR1 reads LGHNT; CDR2 reads FRNRAP. CDR3 protein: CASGLVRGQGIEKLFF. CDR3 sequence (DNA): TGTGCTAGTGGTTTGGTACGGGGACAGGGGATTGAAAAACTGTTTTTT.

This clone occurred once. This sequence joins TRBV2 and TRBJ1-1; weak D call: TRBD1 (5 bases). V was pared by 6 bases and J by 5 bases, with 13 bases between. Germline V gene lookup returns CDR1 SNHLY and CDR2 FYNNEI. This CDR3 contains 13 residues. This CDR3 reads CASSAQGGTEAFF. In DNA form, the CDR3 reads TGTGCCAGCAGCGCTCAGGGTGGGACTGAAGCTTTCTTT. The whole variable domain, filled in from reference TRBV2 and TRBJ1-1, reads EPEVTQTPSHQVTQMGQEVILRCVPISNHLYFYWYRQILGQKVEFLVSFYNNEISEKSEIFDDQFSVERPDGSNFTLKIRSTKLEDSAMYFCASSAQGGTEAFFGQGTRLTVV.

The rearrangement joins TRBV7-8 to TRBJ2-7; a weak D match, TRBD2 (6 bases). V was shortened by 2 bases and J by 7 bases, with 24 bases between the two germline ends. CDR1 and CDR2 from the germline V gene are SGHVS and FQNEAQ. This CDR3 spans 17 amino acids. In nucleotides, the CDR3 is TGTGCCAGCAGCTTAATCTCGGTTGGGAGGCTACTGCGTGAGCAGTACTTC. Its protein is CASSLISVGRLLREQYF.

This sequence joins TRBV2 and TRBJ2-3, with TRBD2 identical over 11 bases. This CDR3 region has 18 residues. CDR1 is SNHLY, CDR2 FYNNEI, per germline. The V segment lost 1 base and the J segment 2 bases; nucleotides outside the gene matches: 8. This CDR3 reads CASSEGLAGGVLTDTQYF. CDR3 coding DNA: TGTGCCAGCAGTGAAGGGCTAGCGGGGGGCGTACTCACAGATACGCAGTATTTT. The full variable domain, completed using reference TRBV2 and TRBJ2-3, is EPEVTQTPSHQVTQMGQEVILRCVPISNHLYFYWYRQILGQKVEFLVSFYNNEISEKSEIFDDQFSVERPDGSNFTLKIRSTKLEDSAMYFCASSEGLAGGVLTDTQYFGPGTRLTVL.

This CDR3 is CASSEEMGRKLYQETQYF. The CDR3 nucleotides are TGTGCCAGCAGTGAAGAGATGGGGAGAAAATTGTACCAAGAGACCCAGTACTTC. The chain recombines TRBV2 with TRBJ2-5, with a tentative D call TRBD2 (5 bases). Deletions cut 1 base from V and 0 bases from J, with 18 bases between. The length of the CDR3 is 18 residues. CDR1 and CDR2 (germline): SNHLY, FYNNEI.

The chain employs TRBV11-3 and TRBJ1-2; D remains ambiguous. The germline V gene has CDR1 SGHNT and CDR2 YENEEA. CDR3 length equals 13 residues. V dropped 5 bases and J dropped 8 bases, with 15 bases sitting between them. CDR3 amino acids: CASSPPGLRGYTF. The DNA of the CDR3 is TGTGCCAGCAGCCCCCCAGGCCTAAGGGGCTACACCTTC.

The rearrangement uses TRBV27 and TRBJ1-2, with D maybe TRBD1 (5 bases). The germline V gene has CDR1 MNHEY and CDR2 SMNVEV (reference sequence). This CDR3 has 14 amino acids. The V end lost 6 bases, the J end lost 4 bases, and 15 bases lay between the germline ends. The DNA for the CDR3 is TGTGCCAGCAGATTTAGCGGGGGACGCTATGGCTACACCTTC. The encoded protein is CASRFSGGRYGYTF.

V gene TRBV6-1 combines with J gene TRBJ1-1; maybe TRBD1 (5 bases). V was clipped by 3 bases and J by 6 bases, with 17 bases between them. Germline values: CDR1 MNHNS, CDR2 SASEGT. The CDR3 is 15 amino acids. CDR3 bases: TGTGCCAGCAGTGAGGGGGGTGGGGCGTTTGCTGAAGCTTTCTTT. This sequence encodes CASSEGGGAFAEAFF.

This chain uses TRBV6-5 with TRBJ1-5; D gene unclear. V shed 5 bases and J shed 3 bases, with 11 bases lying between them. The CDR3 runs 14 residues. CDR1 MNHEY and CDR2 SVGAGI come from the germline V gene. CDR3 amino acids: CASSPNSVNQPQHF. The CDR3 coding sequence is TGTGCCAGCAGTCCGAACTCTGTCAATCAGCCCCAGCATTTT.

The chain couples TRBV6-5 to TRBJ1-1, with a possible D match to TRBD1 (6 bases). The V and J ends lost 5 bases and 1 base respectively, with 8 bases between them. The CDR3 has 13 amino acids. Germline CDR1 and CDR2: MNHEY and SVGAGI. CDR3 bases: TGTGCCAGCAGTCAGGGACAGAACACTGAAGCTTTCTTT. This translates into CASSQGQNTEAFF.

Written as DNA, the CDR3 is TGTGCCAGCAGCTTAGTGGCAAGTAATGAGCAGTTCTTC. This gives the protein CASSLVASNEQFF. This sequence joins TRBV7-2 and TRBJ2-1; D not resolved. The V gene's germline CDR1 is SGHTA and CDR2 FQGNSA. The CDR3 spans 13 residues. Between the trimmed V and J ends, which lost 1 base and 7 bases, there was a span of 8 bases.

The chain uses TRBV28 and TRBJ2-7; TRBD2 aligns across 8 bases. Germline CDR1 is MDHEN and CDR2 is SYDVKM. The J segment lost 4 bases and the V segment lost 10 bases, leaving 9 bases of the junction unmatched. CDR3 size: 13 residues. This chain's CDR3 is CATREGTRYEQYF. DNA of the CDR3: TGTGCCACCCGGGAGGGTACAAGATACGAGCAGTACTTC.

The CDR3 DNA sequence: TGTGCCAGCAGCCGGAACAGGGGCCAAGAGACCCAGTACTTC. It codes for CASSRNRGQETQYF. The gene calls are TRBV14 and TRBJ2-5; 7 bases are shared with TRBD1. The CDR3 loop spans 14 amino acids. CDR1 and CDR2 from the germline V gene are SGHDN and FVKESK. Germline trimming cut 4 bases from V and 1 base from J; bases unmatched to any gene: 3.

This clone appeared a single time. V is TRBV5-4 and J is TRBJ1-1, with D unclear. V lost 3 bases to trimming and J lost 8 bases, with 17 bases between them. CDR3 length equals 14 residues. Germline values: CDR1 SGHNT, CDR2 YYREEE (reference sequence). Here the CDR3 DNA reads TGTGCCAGCAGCTCCCCTCGAGGGTTGGAGGAAGCTTTCTTT. Translating it yields CASSSPRGLEEAFF. Filled out from reference TRBV5-4 and TRBJ1-1, the complete variable domain reads ETGVTQSPTHLIKTRGQQVTLRCSSQSGHNTVSWYQQALGQGPQFIFQYYREEENGRGNFPPRFSGLQFPNYSSELNVNALELDDSALYLCASSSPRGLEEAFFGQGTRLTVV.

V gene TRBV10-2 combines with J gene TRBJ1-1; tentative D call: TRBD1 (6 bases). The CDR3 is made up of 12 amino acids. The V gene's germline CDR1 is WSHSY and CDR2 SAAADI. Trimming left V 4 bases short and J 11 bases short, with 14 bases between. The CDR3 loop is CASSGDLTGAFF. CDR3 sequence (DNA): TGCGCCAGCAGTGGGGATTTAACAGGGGCTTTCTTT.